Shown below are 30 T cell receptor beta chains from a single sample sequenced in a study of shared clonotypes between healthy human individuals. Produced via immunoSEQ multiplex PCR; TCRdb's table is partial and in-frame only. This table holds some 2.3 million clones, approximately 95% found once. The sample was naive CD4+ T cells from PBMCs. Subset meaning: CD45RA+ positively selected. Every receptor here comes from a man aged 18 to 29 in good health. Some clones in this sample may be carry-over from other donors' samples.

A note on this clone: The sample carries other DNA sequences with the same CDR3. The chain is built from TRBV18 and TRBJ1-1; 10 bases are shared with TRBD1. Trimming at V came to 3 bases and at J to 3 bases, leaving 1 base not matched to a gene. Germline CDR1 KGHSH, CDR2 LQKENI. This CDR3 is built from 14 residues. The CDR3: CASSPGTGDTEAFF. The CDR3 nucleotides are TGTGCCAGCTCACCCGGGACAGGGGACACTGAAGCTTTCTTT.

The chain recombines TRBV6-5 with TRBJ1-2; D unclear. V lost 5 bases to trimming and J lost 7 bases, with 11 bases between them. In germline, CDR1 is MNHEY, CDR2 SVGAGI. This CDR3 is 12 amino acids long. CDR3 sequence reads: CASSPLRGGYTF. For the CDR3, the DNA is TGTGCCAGCAGTCCTCTCCGGGGTGGCTACACCTTC.

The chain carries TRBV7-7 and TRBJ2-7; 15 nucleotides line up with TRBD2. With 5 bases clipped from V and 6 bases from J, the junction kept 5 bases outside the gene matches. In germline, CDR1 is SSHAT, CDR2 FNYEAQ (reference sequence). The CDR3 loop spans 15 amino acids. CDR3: CASSPQGLAGGEQYF. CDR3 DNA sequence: TGTGCCAGCAGCCCACAGGGACTAGCGGGAGGCGAGCAGTACTTC.

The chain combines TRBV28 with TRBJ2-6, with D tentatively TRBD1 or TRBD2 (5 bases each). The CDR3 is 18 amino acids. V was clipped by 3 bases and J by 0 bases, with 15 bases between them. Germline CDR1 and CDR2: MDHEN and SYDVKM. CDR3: CASSFSGRYHSGANVLTF. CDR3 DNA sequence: TGTGCCAGCAGTTTCTCGGGGCGCTACCACTCTGGGGCCAACGTCCTGACTTTC.

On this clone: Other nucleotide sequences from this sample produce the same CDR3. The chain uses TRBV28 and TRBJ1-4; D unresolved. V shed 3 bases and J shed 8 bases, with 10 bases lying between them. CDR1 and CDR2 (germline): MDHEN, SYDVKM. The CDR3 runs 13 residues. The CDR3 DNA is TGTGCCAGCAGTTTGGGTGGGGTCGAAAAACTGTTTTTT. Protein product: CASSLGGVEKLFF.

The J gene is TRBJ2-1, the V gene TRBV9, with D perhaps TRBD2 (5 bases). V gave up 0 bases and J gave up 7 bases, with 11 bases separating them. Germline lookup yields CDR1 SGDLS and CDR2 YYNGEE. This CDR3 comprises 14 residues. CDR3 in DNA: TGTGCCAGCAGCGTAGCTCCCGGACTGAATGAGCAGTTCTTC. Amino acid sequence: CASSVAPGLNEQFF.

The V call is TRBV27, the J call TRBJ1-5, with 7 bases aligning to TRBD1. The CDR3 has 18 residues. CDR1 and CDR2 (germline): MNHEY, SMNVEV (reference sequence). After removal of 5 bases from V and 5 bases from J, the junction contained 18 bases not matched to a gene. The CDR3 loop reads CASSLAPQTGRGYQPQHF. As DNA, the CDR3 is TGTGCCAGCAGTCTTGCCCCCCAGACAGGGCGCGGGTATCAGCCCCAGCATTTT.

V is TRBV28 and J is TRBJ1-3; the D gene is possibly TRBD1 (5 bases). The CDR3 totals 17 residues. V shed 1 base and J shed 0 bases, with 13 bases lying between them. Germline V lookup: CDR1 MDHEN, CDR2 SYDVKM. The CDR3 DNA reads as TGTGCCAGCAGTTTATCGGGGACGTTAAGCTCTGGAAACACCATATATTTT. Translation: CASSLSGTLSSGNTIYF.

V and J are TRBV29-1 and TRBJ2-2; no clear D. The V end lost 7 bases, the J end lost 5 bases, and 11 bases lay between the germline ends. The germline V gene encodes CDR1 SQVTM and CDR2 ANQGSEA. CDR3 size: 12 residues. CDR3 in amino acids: CSGRWGTGELFF. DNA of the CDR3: TGCAGCGGCCGGTGGGGTACCGGGGAGCTGTTTTTT.

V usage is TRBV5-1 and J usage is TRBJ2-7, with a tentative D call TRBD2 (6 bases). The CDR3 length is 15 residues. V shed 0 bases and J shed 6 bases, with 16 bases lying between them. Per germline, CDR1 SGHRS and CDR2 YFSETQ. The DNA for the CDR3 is TGCGCCAGCAGCTTGGGACGTGACTGGGGGGTCGAGCAGTACTTC. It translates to CASSLGRDWGVEQYF.

CDR3 amino acids: CASKLSGTANTEAFF. The CDR3 DNA is TGTGCCAGCAAACTCTCAGGGACCGCGAACACTGAAGCTTTCTTT. The rearrangement uses TRBV7-3 and TRBJ1-1; D may be TRBD1 (5 bases). Trimming pared 7 bases from V and 1 base from J, leaving 16 bases between. The CDR3 covers 15 residues. Germline V CDR1 and CDR2: SGHTA, FQGTGA.

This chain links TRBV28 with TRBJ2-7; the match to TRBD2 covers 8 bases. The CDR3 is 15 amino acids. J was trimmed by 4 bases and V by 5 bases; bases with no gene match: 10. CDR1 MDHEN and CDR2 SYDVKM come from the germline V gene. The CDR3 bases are TGTGCCAGCAGTCAGAGCGGGAGCGGCCCGTACGAGCAGTACTTC. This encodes CASSQSGSGPYEQYF.

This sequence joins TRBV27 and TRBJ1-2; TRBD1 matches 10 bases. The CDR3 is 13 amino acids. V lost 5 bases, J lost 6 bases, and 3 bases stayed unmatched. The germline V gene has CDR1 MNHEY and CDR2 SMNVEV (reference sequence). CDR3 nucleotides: TGTGCCAGCAGTCCCGGGACAGGGGATGGCTACACCTTC. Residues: CASSPGTGDGYTF.

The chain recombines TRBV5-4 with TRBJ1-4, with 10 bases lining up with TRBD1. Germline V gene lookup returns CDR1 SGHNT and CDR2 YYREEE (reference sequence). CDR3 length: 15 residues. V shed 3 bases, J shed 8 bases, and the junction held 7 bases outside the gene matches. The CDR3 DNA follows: TGTGCCAGCAGCTCGACAGGGGGCGAGTGGGAAAAACTGTTTTTT. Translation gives CASSSTGGEWEKLFF.

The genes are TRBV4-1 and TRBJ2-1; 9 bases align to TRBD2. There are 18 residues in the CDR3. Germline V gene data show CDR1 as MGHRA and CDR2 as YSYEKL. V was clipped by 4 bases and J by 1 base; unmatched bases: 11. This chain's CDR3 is CASSLILAGAGSYNEQFF. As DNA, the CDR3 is TGCGCCAGCAGCCTAATCTTAGCGGGAGCAGGGTCCTACAATGAGCAGTTCTTC.

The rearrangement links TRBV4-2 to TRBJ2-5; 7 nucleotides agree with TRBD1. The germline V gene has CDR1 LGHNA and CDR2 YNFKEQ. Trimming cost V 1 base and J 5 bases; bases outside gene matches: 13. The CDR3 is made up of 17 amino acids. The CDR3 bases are TGTGCCAGCAGCCAAGGGTCAATGGCAGGGGGTCACGAGACCCAGTACTTC. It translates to CASSQGSMAGGHETQYF.

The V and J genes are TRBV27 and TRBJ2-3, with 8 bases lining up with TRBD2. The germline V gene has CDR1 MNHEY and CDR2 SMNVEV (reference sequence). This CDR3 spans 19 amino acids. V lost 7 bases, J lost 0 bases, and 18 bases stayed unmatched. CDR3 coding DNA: TGTGCCAGCACCCCTGTCAAATCACTTAGCGGGACGAGCACAGATACGCAGTATTTT. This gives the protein CASTPVKSLSGTSTDTQYF.

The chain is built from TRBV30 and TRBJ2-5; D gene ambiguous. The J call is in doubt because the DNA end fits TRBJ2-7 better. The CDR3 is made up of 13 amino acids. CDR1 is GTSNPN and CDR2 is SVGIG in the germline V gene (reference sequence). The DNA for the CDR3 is TGTGCCTGGATTCCCATCGGTTCCTACGAGCAGTACTTC. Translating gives CAWIPIGSYEQYF.

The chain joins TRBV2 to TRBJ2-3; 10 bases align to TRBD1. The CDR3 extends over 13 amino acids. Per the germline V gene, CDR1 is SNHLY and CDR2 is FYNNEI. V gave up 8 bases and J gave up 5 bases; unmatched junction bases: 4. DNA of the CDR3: TGTGCCAGCGGACAGGGGGTAAGAGATACGCAGTATTTT. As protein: CASGQGVRDTQYF.

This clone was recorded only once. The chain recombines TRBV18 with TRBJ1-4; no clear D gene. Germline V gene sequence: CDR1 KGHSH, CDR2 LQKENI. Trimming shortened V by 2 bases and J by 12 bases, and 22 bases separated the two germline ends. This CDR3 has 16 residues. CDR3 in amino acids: CASSPAMRGGVAELFF. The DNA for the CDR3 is TGTGCCAGCTCACCAGCCATGAGAGGTGGGGTGGCAGAACTGTTTTTT. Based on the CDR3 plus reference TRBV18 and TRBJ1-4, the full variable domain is NAGVMQNPRHLVRRRGQEARLRCSPMKGHSHVYWYRQLPEEGLKFMVYLQKENIIDESGMPKERFSAEFPKEGPSILRIQQVVRGDSAAYFCASSPAMRGGVAELFFGSGTQLSVL.

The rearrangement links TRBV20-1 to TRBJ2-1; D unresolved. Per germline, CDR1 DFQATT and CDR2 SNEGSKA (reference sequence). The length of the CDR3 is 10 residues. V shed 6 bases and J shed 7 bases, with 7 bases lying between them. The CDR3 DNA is TGCAGTGCAGCGAGGAATGAGCAGTTCTTC. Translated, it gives CSAARNEQFF.

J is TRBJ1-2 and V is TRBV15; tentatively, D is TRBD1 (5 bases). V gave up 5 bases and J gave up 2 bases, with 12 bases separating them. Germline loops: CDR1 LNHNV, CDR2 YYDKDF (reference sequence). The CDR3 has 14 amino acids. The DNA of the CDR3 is TGTGCCACCAGCGGGCGACAGAGAAACTATGGCTACACCTTC. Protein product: CATSGRQRNYGYTF.

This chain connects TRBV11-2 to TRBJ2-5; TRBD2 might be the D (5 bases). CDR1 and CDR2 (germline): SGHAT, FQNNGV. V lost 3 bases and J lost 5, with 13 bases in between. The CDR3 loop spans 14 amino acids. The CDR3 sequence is CASSFWLAGETQYF. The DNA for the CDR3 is TGTGCCAGCAGCTTTTGGCTAGCCGGGGAGACCCAGTACTTC.

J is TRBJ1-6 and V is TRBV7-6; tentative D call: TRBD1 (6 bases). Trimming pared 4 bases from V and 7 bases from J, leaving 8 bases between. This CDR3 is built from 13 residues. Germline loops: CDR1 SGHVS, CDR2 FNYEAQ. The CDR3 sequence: CASSWGLNSPLHF. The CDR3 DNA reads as TGTGCCAGCAGCTGGGGGCTCAATTCACCCCTCCACTTT.

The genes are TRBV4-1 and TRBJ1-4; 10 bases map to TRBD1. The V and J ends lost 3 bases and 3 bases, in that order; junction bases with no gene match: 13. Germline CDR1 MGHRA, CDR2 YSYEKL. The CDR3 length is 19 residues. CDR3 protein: CASSQPRGQGKRSNEKLFF. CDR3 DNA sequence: TGCGCCAGCAGCCAGCCCCGGGGACAGGGGAAGAGGTCTAATGAAAAACTGTTTTTT.

The CDR3: CATSPPGFYEQYF. In DNA form, the CDR3 reads TGTGCCACCAGCCCGCCGGGGTTTTACGAGCAGTACTTC. The genes are TRBV15 and TRBJ2-7; D possibly corresponds to TRBD2 (5 bases). Germline values: CDR1 LNHNV, CDR2 YYDKDF (reference sequence). Trimming took 5 bases from V and 4 from J, leaving 12 bases between them. The CDR3 has 13 amino acids.

The CDR3 protein is CAWSVAPNAQYF. DNA of the CDR3: TGTGCCTGGAGTGTGGCCCCGAACGCGCAGTACTTC. The rearrangement links TRBV30 to TRBJ2-7; D not certain. The CDR3 has 12 residues. CDR1 is GTSNPN and CDR2 is SVGIG in the germline V gene (reference sequence). V gave up 0 bases and J gave up 9 bases, with 12 bases separating them. Filled out from reference TRBV30 and TRBJ2-7, the complete variable domain reads SQTIHQWPATLVQPVGSPLSLECTVEGTSNPNLYWYRQAAGRGLQLLFYSVGIGQISSEVPQNLSASRPQDRQFILSSKKLLLSDSGFYLCAWSVAPNAQYFGPGTRLTVT.

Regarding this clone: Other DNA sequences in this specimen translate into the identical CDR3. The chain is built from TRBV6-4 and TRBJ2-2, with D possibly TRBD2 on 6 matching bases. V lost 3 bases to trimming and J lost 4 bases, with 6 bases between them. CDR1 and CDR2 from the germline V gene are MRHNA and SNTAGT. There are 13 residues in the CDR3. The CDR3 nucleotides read TGTGCCAGCAGTGATAGCGGCACCGGGGAGCTGTTTTTT. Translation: CASSDSGTGELFF.

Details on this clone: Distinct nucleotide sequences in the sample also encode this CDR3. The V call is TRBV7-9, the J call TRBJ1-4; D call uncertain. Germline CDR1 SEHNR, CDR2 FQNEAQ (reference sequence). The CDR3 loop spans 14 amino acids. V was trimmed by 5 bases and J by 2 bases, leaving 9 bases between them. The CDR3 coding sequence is TGTGCCAGCAGCCCGGGCGTGACTAATGAAAAACTGTTTTTT. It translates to CASSPGVTNEKLFF.

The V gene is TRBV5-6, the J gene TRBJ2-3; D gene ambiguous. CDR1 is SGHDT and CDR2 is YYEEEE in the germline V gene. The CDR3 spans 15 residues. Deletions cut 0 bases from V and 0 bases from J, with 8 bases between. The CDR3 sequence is CASSLGLESTDTQYF. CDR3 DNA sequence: TGTGCCAGCAGCTTGGGGCTCGAAAGCACAGATACGCAGTATTTT.